The 31 T cell receptor beta chains below were found in one sample sequenced in a study of cytomegalovirus exposure and HLA in healthy donors. TCRdb keeps only in-frame clones here, not all; method: immunoSEQ multiplex PCR. This table holds about 160,000 clones, roughly 95% found once. Input material: PBMCs. These receptors were obtained from a woman under 30 in good health and CMV-seronegative.

There are a few counts of this clone. The chain uses TRBV7-2 and TRBJ1-6; possibly TRBD1 for D (5 bases). In germline, CDR1 is SGHTA, CDR2 FQGNSA. Between the trimmed V and J ends, which lost 4 bases and 10 bases, there was a span of 8 bases. The CDR3 loop spans 12 amino acids. DNA for the CDR3: TGTGCCAGCAGCTCGCAGGGATCACCCCTCCACTTT. Translating it yields CASSSQGSPLHF.

The rearrangement joins TRBV18 to TRBJ2-7; TRBD1 is a possible D gene (6 bases). CDR3 length: 15 amino acids. Germline V gene data show CDR1 as KGHSH and CDR2 as LQKENI. Between the trimmed V and J ends, which lost 6 bases and 6 bases, there was a span of 21 bases. The CDR3 region has the DNA TGTGCCAGCTCTCCCCAGGGGCCCACCGGGACCGAGCAGTACTTC. Translating gives CASSPQGPTGTEQYF.

The rearrangement links TRBV9 to TRBJ2-3; D is undetermined. V gave up 4 bases and J gave up 2 bases, with 8 bases separating them. Germline CDR1 reads SGDLS; CDR2 reads YYNGEE. The CDR3 is 13 amino acids. CDR3 coding DNA: TGTGCCAGCAGCCCTACGCACACAGATACGCAGTATTTT. Protein product: CASSPTHTDTQYF.

This clone was detected only a few times. The J gene is TRBJ2-3, the V gene TRBV19, with 10 bases fitting TRBD2. The length of the CDR3 is 16 residues. Trimming removed 5 bases from V and 4 bases from J; junction bases left unmatched: 9. Germline V gene lookup returns CDR1 LNHDA and CDR2 SQIVND (reference sequence). The CDR3 sequence is CASSEGAGGNADTQYF. The CDR3 DNA reads TGTGCCAGTAGTGAAGGAGCGGGGGGGAACGCAGATACGCAGTATTTT.

The chain uses TRBV27 and TRBJ1-3, with 9 bases that match TRBD1. CDR3 length: 17 amino acids. Germline V gene data show CDR1 as MNHEY and CDR2 as SMNVEV (reference sequence). J was trimmed by 7 bases and V by 7 bases; bases with no gene match: 17. CDR3 region: CASMDRGDFLTGNTIYF. The CDR3 nucleotides read TGTGCCAGCATGGACAGGGGAGATTTCCTTACCGGGAACACCATATATTTT.

This sequence joins TRBV6-6 and TRBJ1-2; D not resolved. Germline loops: CDR1 MNHNY, CDR2 SVGAGI (reference sequence). Trimming left V 6 bases short and J 5 bases short, with 7 bases between. This CDR3 is 11 amino acids long. The CDR3 DNA is TGTGCCAGCAGCCCCCTTTATGGCTACACCTTC. Its translation is CASSPLYGYTF.

V and J are TRBV5-4 and TRBJ1-4; 7 bases map to TRBD1. CDR3 length: 15 amino acids. Germline loops: CDR1 SGHNT, CDR2 YYREEE (reference sequence). Trimming cost V 9 bases and J 11 bases; bases outside gene matches: 19. CDR3 sequence (DNA): TGTGCCACAGCCAACACAGGGGACGCATTAACCAAACTGTTTTTT. This translates into CATANTGDALTKLFF.

In its sample, this clone was seen once. The J gene is TRBJ2-7, the V gene TRBV4-1; 8 bases map to TRBD1. This CDR3 contains 14 residues. V shed 4 bases and J 4 bases; nucleotides not matched to a gene: 6. CDR1 and CDR2 from the germline V gene are MGHRA and YSYEKL. CDR3 residues: CASSPRTGIYEQYF. CDR3 nucleotides: TGCGCCAGCAGCCCCCGGACAGGGATTTACGAGCAGTACTTC.

The chain joins TRBV18 to TRBJ1-5; D is ambiguous. Trimming left V 6 bases short and J 5 bases short, with 11 bases between. This CDR3 has 13 amino acids. Germline V gene sequence: CDR1 KGHSH, CDR2 LQKENI. The CDR3: CASSGRRYQPQHF. In DNA, the CDR3 is TGTGCCAGCTCGGGGAGGAGGTATCAGCCCCAGCATTTT.

The rearrangement uses TRBV19 and TRBJ1-4; 8 nucleotides align to TRBD1. The CDR3 consists of 16 residues. The germline CDR1 and CDR2 sequences are LNHDA and SQIVND (reference sequence). V lost 7 bases and J lost 5; bases outside the gene matches: 12. CDR3 sequence: CASTERPGQGNEKLFF. CDR3 in DNA: TGTGCCAGTACCGAACGGCCAGGACAGGGAAATGAAAAACTGTTTTTT.

Comments on this clone: Other DNA sequences in this sample translate to the same CDR3. The genes are TRBV6-5 and TRBJ1-6; D gene unclear. Trimming left V 8 bases short and J 7 bases short, with 6 bases between. Germline V gives CDR1 MNHEY, CDR2 SVGAGI. This CDR3 comprises 11 residues. Here the CDR3 DNA reads TGTGCCAGCGGCCCCAATTCACCCCTCCACTTT. Amino acids: CASGPNSPLHF.

CDR3 loop: CASSQDPASGYTF. The DNA for the CDR3 is TGCGCCAGCAGCCAAGATCCAGCGAGTGGCTACACCTTC. J is TRBJ1-2 and V is TRBV4-3; D is unresolved. The CDR3 runs 13 residues. Germline assignment: CDR1 LGHNA and CDR2 YSLEER. Trimming removed 0 bases from V and 7 bases from J, with 9 bases in between.

The genes are TRBV6-6 and TRBJ1-1, with D perhaps matching TRBD1 (5 bases). Germline assignment: CDR1 MNHNY and CDR2 SVGAGI (reference sequence). The V gene lost 5 bases and the J gene lost 5 bases, with 18 bases spanning the gap. The CDR3 length is 15 residues. As DNA, the CDR3 is TGTGCCAGCAGTCGCGGAGGGGTGGCAGGTACTGAAGCTTTCTTT. Amino acids: CASSRGGVAGTEAFF.

The table lists this clone with a count of one. The chain couples TRBV9 to TRBJ2-7, with TRBD2 matching 7 bases. CDR3 length equals 15 residues. The germline gives CDR1 SGDLS, CDR2 YYNGEE. V gave up 3 bases and J gave up 5 bases; unmatched junction bases: 11. The CDR3 DNA sequence: TGTGCCAGCAGCGGGGGGGGAGTTGCTGTCGACGAGCAGTACTTC. This encodes CASSGGGVAVDEQYF.

V gene TRBV18 combines with J gene TRBJ1-1, with a possible D match to TRBD1 (6 bases). The V gene's germline CDR1 is KGHSH and CDR2 LQKENI. CDR3 length: 14 amino acids. V dropped 5 bases and J dropped 3 bases, with 13 bases sitting between them. This chain's CDR3 is CASSSRGYDTEAFF. CDR3 nucleotides: TGTGCCAGCTCAAGCAGGGGATATGACACTGAAGCTTTCTTT.

The V gene is TRBV6-5, the J gene TRBJ2-2; 7 bases map to TRBD2. Germline V gene data show CDR1 as MNHEY and CDR2 as SVGAGI. J lost 0 bases, V lost 2 bases, and 3 bases had no gene match. The CDR3 totals 16 residues. The CDR3 reads CASSYEAGANTGELFF. DNA for the CDR3: TGTGCCAGCAGTTACGAGGCGGGGGCGAACACCGGGGAGCTGTTTTTT.

The J gene is TRBJ2-7, the V gene TRBV5-5; D might be TRBD2 (6 bases). The CDR3 covers 14 residues. Germline assignment: CDR1 SGHKS and CDR2 YYEKEE (reference sequence). The germline V and J ends were trimmed by 6 bases and 4 bases, with 17 bases remaining between them. The CDR3 DNA sequence: TGTGCCAGCACCCGGAGGGAGATATCATACGAGCAGTACTTC. Its translation is CASTRREISYEQYF.

The rearrangement links TRBV19 to TRBJ1-1; D is uncertain. Trimming removed 1 base from V and 5 bases from J, with 11 bases in between. The CDR3 runs to 14 residues. Germline V gene lookup returns CDR1 LNHDA and CDR2 SQIVND (reference sequence). CDR3 bases: TGTGCCAGTAGTATAGGGTTTTCGGGAACTGAAGCTTTCTTT. Its protein is CASSIGFSGTEAFF.

This clone was counted a single time. CDR3 sequence (DNA): TGCGCCAGCAGCCGACAGCTCCAAGAGACCCAGTACTTC. This codes for CASSRQLQETQYF. This chain joins TRBV4-3 and TRBJ2-5; D possibly corresponds to TRBD1 (5 bases). The CDR3 contains 13 residues. Trimming pared 4 bases from V and 1 base from J, leaving 7 bases between. Germline V gene lookup returns CDR1 LGHNA and CDR2 YSLEER.

The chain employs TRBV6-5 and TRBJ1-2; the D gene is possibly TRBD1 (5 bases). CDR3 size: 13 residues. V shed 0 bases and J shed 4 bases, with 6 bases lying between them. Germline CDR1 and CDR2: MNHEY and SVGAGI. The CDR3, as DNA: TGTGCCAGCAGTTACTCCAGGGCCTATGGCTACACCTTC. The encoded protein is CASSYSRAYGYTF.

The chain has TRBV9 and TRBJ2-2; a possible D gene is TRBD1 (5 bases). This CDR3 is built from 13 residues. CDR1 and CDR2 from the germline V gene are SGDLS and YYNGEE. V was cut by 0 bases and J by 8 bases, with 8 bases left in between. The CDR3: CASSVDRTGELFF. The CDR3 DNA is TGTGCCAGCAGCGTAGATCGGACAGGGGAGCTGTTTTTT.

The rearrangement uses TRBV2 and TRBJ2-4; 16 positions match TRBD2. The CDR3 has 16 residues. CDR1 and CDR2 from the germline V gene are SNHLY and FYNNEI. J gave up 7 bases and V 7 bases, and 7 bases lay outside the gene matches. CDR3 region: CASIQEGLAGGNIQYF. CDR3 DNA: TGTGCCAGCATCCAAGAGGGACTAGCGGGGGGGAACATTCAGTACTTC.

This chain links TRBV6-1 with TRBJ2-1, with TRBD2 identical over 8 bases. The V gene end was trimmed by 5 bases and the J gene end by 8 bases; junction bases not matched to a gene: 11. CDR3 length: 15 amino acids. Looked up from germline, CDR1 is MNHNS and CDR2 is SASEGT. The DNA for the CDR3 is TGTGCCAGCAGTACTAGGGGCGGGGGGCCGTATGAGCAGTTCTTC. As protein: CASSTRGGGPYEQFF.

V gene TRBV11-3 combines with J gene TRBJ2-1, with TRBD2 matching 7 bases. The V and J ends lost 0 bases and 0 bases, in that order; junction bases with no gene match: 14. Germline CDR1 is SGHNT and CDR2 is YENEEA. The CDR3 spans 20 residues. CDR3 sequence (DNA): TGTGCCAGCAGCTTAGACCATCCCCCCCCGCGGGGGATCTCCTACAATGAGCAGTTCTTC. Its protein is CASSLDHPPPRGISYNEQFF. Supplemented by reference TRBV11-3 and TRBJ2-1, the full variable domain reads EAGVVQSPRYKIIEKKQPVAFWCNPISGHNTLYWYLQNLGQGPELLIRYENEEAVDDSQLPKDRFSAERLKGVDSTLKIQPAELGDSAVYLCASSLDHPPPRGISYNEQFFGPGTRLTVL.

This clone was found once. The rearrangement links TRBV23-1 to TRBJ1-3; D is perhaps TRBD1 (5 bases). TRBV23-1 is assigned to the ORF class and has an uncertain function. CDR3 length: 19 amino acids. The V gene lost 0 bases and the J gene lost 3 bases, with 21 bases spanning the gap. DNA of the CDR3: TGCGCCAGCAGTCAATCTTTTCTAGGGGTCCGAGTGAGTGGAAACACCATATATTTT. It codes for CASSQSFLGVRVSGNTIYF.

The chain's CDR3 is CASSLGGPVETQYF. Written as DNA, the CDR3 is TGTGCCAGCAGCTTAGGGGGGCCGGTGGAAACGCAGTATTTT. The genes are TRBV11-3 and TRBJ2-3; TRBD1 is a possible D gene (6 bases). The CDR3 contains 14 residues. V shed 1 base and J shed 9 bases, with 14 bases lying between them. Germline values: CDR1 SGHNT, CDR2 YENEEA.

This chain uses TRBV5-6 with TRBJ2-5, with 7 bases lining up with TRBD1. This CDR3 has 13 residues. Germline V gene lookup returns CDR1 SGHDT and CDR2 YYEEEE. Trimming cost V 0 bases and J 4 bases; bases outside gene matches: 0. CDR3 protein: CASSLDRGETQYF. The CDR3 DNA follows: TGTGCCAGCAGCTTGGACAGGGGAGAGACCCAGTACTTC.

This sequence joins TRBV7-9 and TRBJ1-1; possible D gene TRBD1, 5 bases. CDR3 size: 15 residues. Trimming stripped 5 bases from V and 5 bases from J, with 18 bases between. Germline V gene data show CDR1 as SEHNR and CDR2 as FQNEAQ (reference sequence). The CDR3 loop is CASSIPSGKGTEAFF. The CDR3, as DNA: TGTGCCAGCAGCATACCGTCAGGGAAGGGAACTGAAGCTTTCTTT.

The V gene is TRBV2, the J gene TRBJ2-2; no reliable D call. The germline V and J ends were trimmed by 7 bases and 7 bases, with 19 bases remaining between them. Per germline, CDR1 SNHLY and CDR2 FYNNEI. The CDR3 consists of 15 residues. CDR3 sequence reads: CASTTTRAGSGELFF. In DNA, the CDR3 is TGTGCCAGCACTACTACCCGAGCCGGCAGCGGGGAGCTGTTTTTT. Full variable domain (missing parts from reference TRBV2 and TRBJ2-2): EPEVTQTPSHQVTQMGQEVILRCVPISNHLYFYWYRQILGQKVEFLVSFYNNEISEKSEIFDDQFSVERPDGSNFTLKIRSTKLEDSAMYFCASTTTRAGSGELFFGEGSRLTVL.

The gene calls are TRBV5-6 and TRBJ1-5; D may be TRBD1 (5 bases). Trimming pared 1 base from V and 5 bases from J, leaving 16 bases between. CDR1 and CDR2 (germline): SGHDT, YYEEEE. The CDR3 length is 16 residues. The CDR3 DNA follows: TGTGCCAGCAGCTTGAAGTCAAGGGGCCCTTATCAGCCCCAGCATTTT. It codes for CASSLKSRGPYQPQHF.

V is TRBV6-5 and J is TRBJ2-1; D may be TRBD1 (5 bases). CDR1 is MNHEY and CDR2 is SVGAGI in the germline V gene. Between the trimmed V and J ends, which lost 5 bases and 11 bases, there was a span of 13 bases. This CDR3 has 12 residues. CDR3 amino acids: CASSQGANQQFF. The CDR3 nucleotides are TGTGCCAGCAGTCAAGGGGCTAATCAGCAGTTCTTC.